This T cell receptor (beta chain) was captured by sequencing in a study of spatial heterogeneity in lung cancer (dated by TCRdb to between 2018 and 2021). Describing the broader study: More beta-chain than alpha-chain transcripts were consistently detected, likely reflecting higher beta-chain transcript abundance. A strong correlation was found between TCR transcript counts in tumor regions and a T cell transcriptional module score from matched bulk RNA-seq. In the raw uncorrected reads, each unique combination of TCR and UMI appeared on average more than ten times. In non-small cell lung cancer, the study made a quantitative comparison of TCR alpha and beta repertoires among multiple tumor regions, matched nontumor lung and blood. The study linked features of the TCR repertoire to counts of nonsynonymous mutations, which were determined by whole-exome sequencing of tumor tissue. Both alpha and beta chains were TCR-sequenced in approximately 220 tumor regions, around 64 matched nontumor lung samples and 45 to 60 PBMC samples obtained at surgery.

From the cysteine up to the phenylalanine, the CDR3 has a length of 14 residues. Only CDR3 DNA is held: 42 bases, read in frame from base 1. The trim is 1 base for V and 3 bases for J, with a gap of 7 bases between the germline ends. The germline V gene encodes CDR1 SGHAT and CDR2 FQNNGV. The library came from 5' RACE. Sequencing was carried out with a NextSeq 500. To allow correction of PCR and sequencing errors, the TCR library protocol tagged every TCR cDNA molecule with a unique molecular identifier. On the authors' methods: TCR identification, UMI-based error correction and CDR3 extraction were performed with Decombinator tools. TCRs above a frequency of 2 per 1,000, corresponding to the top 1% of the tumor frequency distribution, were defined as expanded. Expanded tumor TCRs statistically deemed absent (corrected P<0.05) from at least one tumor region were classed as regional, and all other expanded tumor TCRs were classed as ubiquitous. Rényi diversity was computed with the R vegan package after subsampling each repertoire 100 times to 5,000 TCRs. CDR3 similarity networks were built from amino acid triplet string-kernel similarity, connecting CDR3s with pairwise similarity above 0.82. In TCRdb, the public reads were trimmed at Q25 with fastp and aligned with MiXCR, with productive beta chains retained. Every distinct CDR3 protein forms one entry, paired with its most common genes and DNA. The V and J calls were determined by TCRdb, not by the authors. The sample table records 650 to 1,000 distinct CDR3 sequences; approximately 15% of these occur just once. 16% of the sample comes from the top ten.

Details on this clonotype: Which antigen it targets is not known. Base qualities are not recorded, but no much larger clone differs from it by a single base. This beta chain is off target for a library built for alpha chains, so its abundance means little.

This specimen's time point label, per the study, means: sample taken at primary tumor resection. Donors were some 70 patients with early-stage, untreated non-small cell lung cancer from the lung TRACERx cohort. TCR sequencing used whole RNA extracted from tumor and nontumor lung tissue, or from cryopreserved PBMC samples, without cell sorting. Patients were selected for TCR sequencing only if sufficient RNA was available from at least two tumor regions. Before selection, tumor and adjacent nontumor lung specimens were reviewed by a lung pathologist. Findings and caveats that apply to the study as a whole: A correlation was observed between the number of expanded intratumoral alpha and beta TCRs and the tumor nonsynonymous mutation count. Confirming at a functional level the hypothesis that regional TCRs recognize regional mutations was considered to require additional single-cell paired TCR alpha and beta sequencing. Estimated TCR-seq coverage of tumor T cells was only approximately 7.4% for alpha chains and approximately 14% for beta chains. Counts of ubiquitous and regional expanded TCRs correlated with counts of ubiquitous and regional nonsynonymous mutations, respectively.

This chain is built from TRBV11-2 and TRBJ2-1; TRBD2 is a weak D gene call, 5 bases matching. This TCR was sampled from a male donor with early-stage non-small cell lung cancer. The sequencing here drew on lung tumor tissue, taken at surgery. The encoded CDR3 is CASSLGRDYNEQFF. The DNA sequence is TGTGCCAGCAGCTTAGGACGGGACTACAATGAGCAGTTCTTC.